The entry below gives a single T cell receptor beta chain sequence along with its context. These data originate in a study of T cell responses to AZD1222 COVID-19 vaccine. The V end was cut by 1 base, the J end by 8 bases, with 8 bases between. Germline assignment: CDR1 SEHNR and CDR2 FQNEAQ (reference sequence). The CDR3 covers 13 residues. The protocol was immunoSEQ multiplex PCR, while the TCRdb copy is restricted to in-frame clones and leaves out a portion. Of 150,000 or so clones listed, approximately 92% are singletons. The chain joins TRBV7-9 to TRBJ1-4; no clear D gene. The material was peripheral blood, obtained on day 0 of AZD1222 vaccination. The TCR sequence derives from an adult in good health. The CDR3 DNA reads as TGTGCCAGCAGCTTAGACACCTCGGAAAAACTGTTTTTT. Protein product: CASSLDTSEKLFF.